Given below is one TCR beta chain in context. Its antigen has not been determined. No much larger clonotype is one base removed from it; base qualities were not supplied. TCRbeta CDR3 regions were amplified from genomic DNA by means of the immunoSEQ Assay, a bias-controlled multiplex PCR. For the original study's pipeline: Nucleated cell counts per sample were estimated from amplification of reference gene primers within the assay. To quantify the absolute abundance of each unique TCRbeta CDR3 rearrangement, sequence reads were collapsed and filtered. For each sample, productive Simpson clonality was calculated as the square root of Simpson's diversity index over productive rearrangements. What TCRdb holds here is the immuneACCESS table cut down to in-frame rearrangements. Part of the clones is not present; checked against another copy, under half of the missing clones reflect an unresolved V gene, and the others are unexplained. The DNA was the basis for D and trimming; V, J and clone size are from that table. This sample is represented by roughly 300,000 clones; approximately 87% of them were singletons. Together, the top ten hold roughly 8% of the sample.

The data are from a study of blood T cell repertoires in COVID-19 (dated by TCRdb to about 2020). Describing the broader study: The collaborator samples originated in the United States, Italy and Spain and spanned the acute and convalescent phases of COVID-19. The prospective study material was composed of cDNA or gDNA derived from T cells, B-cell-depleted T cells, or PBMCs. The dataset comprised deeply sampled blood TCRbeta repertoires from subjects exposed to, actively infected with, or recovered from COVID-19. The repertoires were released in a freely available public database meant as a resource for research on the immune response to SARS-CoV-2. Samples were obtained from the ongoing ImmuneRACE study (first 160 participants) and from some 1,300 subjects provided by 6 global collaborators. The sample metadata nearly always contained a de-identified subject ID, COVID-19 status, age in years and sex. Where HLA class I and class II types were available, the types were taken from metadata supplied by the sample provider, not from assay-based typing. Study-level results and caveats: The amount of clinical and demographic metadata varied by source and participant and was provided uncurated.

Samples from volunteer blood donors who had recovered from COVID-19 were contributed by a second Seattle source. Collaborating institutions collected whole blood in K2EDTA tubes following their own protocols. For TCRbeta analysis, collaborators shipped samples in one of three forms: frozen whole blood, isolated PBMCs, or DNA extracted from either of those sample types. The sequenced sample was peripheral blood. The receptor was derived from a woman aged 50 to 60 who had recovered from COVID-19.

CDR3 sequence: CASSIGQGLSTDTQYF. The DNA is as follows: TGTGCCAGTAGTATAGGACAGGGGTTAAGCACAGATACGCAGTATTTT. The sequence is built from TRBV19 and TRBJ2-3; TRBD1 matches 8 bases in the middle. Including the terminal cysteine and phenylalanine, the CDR3 comprises 16 residues. Only the CDR3 portion is preserved as DNA: 48 bases, with reading frame beginning at the first base. For CDR1 and CDR2, the germline V gene (reference sequence) lists LNHDA and SQIVND. The germline V end is reduced by 1 base and the J end by 0 bases; junction bases left unmatched: 3.